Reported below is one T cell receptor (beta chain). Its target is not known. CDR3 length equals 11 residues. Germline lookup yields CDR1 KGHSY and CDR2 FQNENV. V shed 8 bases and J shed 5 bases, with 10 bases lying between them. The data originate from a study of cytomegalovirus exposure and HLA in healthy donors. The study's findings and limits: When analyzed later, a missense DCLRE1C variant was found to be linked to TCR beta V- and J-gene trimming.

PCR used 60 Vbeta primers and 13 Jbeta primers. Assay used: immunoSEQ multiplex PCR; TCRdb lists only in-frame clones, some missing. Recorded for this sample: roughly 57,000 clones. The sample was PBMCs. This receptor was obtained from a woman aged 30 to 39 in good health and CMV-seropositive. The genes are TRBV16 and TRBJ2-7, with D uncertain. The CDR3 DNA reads TGTGCCAGCGGTTGGGCCCACGAGCAGTACTTC. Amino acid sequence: CASGWAHEQYF.